This T cell receptor (beta chain) is from a study of T-cell memory formation after mild COVID-19 (dated by TCRdb to about 2021). For context, the study as a whole: Most TCR sequence clusters were specific to one of the two donors. Longitudinal TCRalpha and TCRbeta repertoire sequencing tracked T-cell clones expanding and contracting after mild COVID-19 in two donors. The cohort comprised two young, previously healthy adult volunteers, one female and one male. Paper-wide results and their limitations: Contracting CD4+ clones appeared mostly in the CM and EM memory subsets, whereas CD8+ clones were enriched in EMRA. Some responding clones were detected in pre-infection memory, which suggested that pre-existing cross-reactive memory T cells had joined the SARS-CoV-2 response. Only two mild cases were covered by the study, and larger cohorts that include severe cases with pre-infection samples were considered necessary. Clones that contracted from day 15 to 85 showed balanced CD4/CD8 phenotypes, whereas a second wave of clones that expanded from day 15 to 37 leaned towards CD4+. The second-wave clones that peaked on day 37 were not confirmed to be SARS-CoV-2 specific.

PBMCs were isolated by Ficoll-Paque density gradient centrifugation. TCRdb lists the instrument as Illumina NovaSeq 6000. cDNA libraries for TCRalpha and TCRbeta were prepared by 5'RACE using constant-segment primers, with sample barcodes and unique molecular identifiers added. Trizol reagent was used to extract RNA from every sample. Amplification of the libraries took two PCR steps, and the second step added a second sample barcode plus Illumina TruSeq adapters. Libraries were sequenced on an Illumina NovaSeq with 2 x 150 bp paired-end reads. The study's processing was this. With migec v1.2.7, reads were demultiplexed and then collapsed into UMI-guided consensus sequences. Using mixcr v2.1.11, UMI consensuses were aligned to TRA and TRB V and J templates and then assembled into clonotypes. Clonotypes were classified as expanded or contracted when called significant by both edgeR and NoisET, with noise models trained on biological replicates. For edgeR calls, the cutoffs were a false discovery rate-adjusted p below 0.01 and a log2 fold-change threshold of 1. As an exploratory analysis of dynamics, max-normalized trajectories of the 1000 most abundant clonotypes were examined by PCA with hierarchical clustering. Each responding clone was given a CD4 or CD8 phenotype based on the CD4+ and CD8+ repertoires, which had been sequenced separately. The public sequencing data were trimmed at Q25 with fastp and processed into clonotypes with MiXCR by TCRdb, which kept only in-frame beta chains. For every CDR3 protein sequence, its rows merge into one entry that carries the most common genes and DNA. The authors' filters were not applied to this entry. In this sample the table shows some 600,000 distinct CDR3 sequences, 17% of which occur a single time. About 7.4% of the sample is taken by the ten largest.

CDR1 and CDR2, looked up from the germline V gene (reference sequence), are SEHNR and FQNEAQ. The CDR3, cysteine through phenylalanine, is 13 amino acids long. The only DNA kept is the CDR3, 39 bases in frame from the first base. Trimming removed 4 bases from V and 6 bases from J; the gene matches leave 4 bases unexplained. This clonotype was counted only a few times. Its antigen target is currently unknown. Base qualities were left out, and no much larger clone turns up one base away. Sequenced material: PBMCs or a T cell subset sorted from them (not recorded which). In this chain, TRBV7-9 is recombined with TRBJ1-1, and 8 bases in between align with TRBD1. The sequence was obtained from an adult woman who had mild COVID-19 (a few samples of this study predate the infection). The sample titles of this study are shuffled in the database, so cell type and time point are left out; the donor was told from shared clones. Here is the DNA: TGTGCCAGCAGCTACAGGGGGGAGGCTGAAGCTTTCTTT. This translates into CASSYRGEAEAFF.